This T cell receptor (beta chain) derives from a study of control samples from healthy donors and cancer patients. Per the germline V gene, CDR1 is SGHVS and CDR2 is FQNEAQ. V was clipped by 5 bases and J by 3 bases, with 13 bases between them. The CDR3 has 15 amino acids. Repertoires were generated with immunoSEQ multiplex PCR, while TCRdb's copy carries only in-frame clones and drops some. Among tens of thousands of clones listed, approximately 94% were seen once. The receptor's source is a man younger than 45 in good health. Sequencing input: blood. The rearrangement uses TRBV7-8 and TRBJ1-4; the D gene is possibly TRBD1 (5 bases). CDR3: CASSAGSRANEKLFF. The CDR3, as DNA: TGTGCCAGCAGCGCGGGGAGCAGGGCTAATGAAAAACTGTTTTTT.